This TCR beta chain was retrieved from a study of blood T cells in healthy people across ages. V lost 0 bases, J lost 4 bases, and 14 bases lay in between. This CDR3 region has 16 residues. Germline CDR1 reads SEHNR; CDR2 reads FQNEAQ (reference sequence). Primers used in a second PCR of roughly 6 to 12 cycles were a sample-barcoded 5' primer and a J-beta primer mix. Each CDR3 protein gets one entry after TCRdb re-called the 5' RACE reads with MiXCR. The table shows 450,000 to 600,000 distinct CDR3 sequences, with about 29% occurring only once. This clonotype was found a few times. This sample also appeared in a second study, on T cells of mothers and their children. That report adds: Input to cDNA synthesis comprised all extracted RNA, at a ratio of approximately 1.6 ug per 15 ul. It was related mother-child pairs that showed slightly higher overlap than unrelated pairs, without reaching significance.

This TCR was sampled from a boy under 10 years old in good health. The sequencing input was blood. This chain uses TRBV7-9 with TRBJ2-3, with D perhaps being TRBD1 or TRBD2 (5 bases each). Here the CDR3 DNA reads TGTGCCAGCAGCTTAGCGACGGGACCTCCGCCAGATACGCAGTATTTT. Protein sequence: CASSLATGPPPDTQYF.